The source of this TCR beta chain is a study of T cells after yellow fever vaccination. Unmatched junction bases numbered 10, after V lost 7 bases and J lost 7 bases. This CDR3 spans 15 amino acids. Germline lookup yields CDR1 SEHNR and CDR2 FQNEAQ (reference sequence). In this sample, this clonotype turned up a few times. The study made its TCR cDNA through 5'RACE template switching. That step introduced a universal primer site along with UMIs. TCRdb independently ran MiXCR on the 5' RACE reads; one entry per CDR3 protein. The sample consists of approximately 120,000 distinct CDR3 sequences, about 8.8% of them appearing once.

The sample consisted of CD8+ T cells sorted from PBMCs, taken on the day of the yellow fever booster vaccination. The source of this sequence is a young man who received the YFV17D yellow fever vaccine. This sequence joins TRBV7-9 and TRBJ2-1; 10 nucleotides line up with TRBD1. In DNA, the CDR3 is TGTGCCAGCATCCCCCGGGACAGGGGAGAAAATGAGCAGTTCTTC. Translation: CASIPRDRGENEQFF.